There are many counts of the clone carrying this T cell receptor (beta chain). This record belongs to a study of Graves' ophthalmopathy and Graves' hyperthyroidism. RNA transcripts were the source from which TCR beta CDR3 regions were amplified. An opening RT-PCR round employed HTBI primers and preceded a second-round multiplex PCR. One entry per CDR3 protein results from TCRdb running MiXCR on the multiplex PCR reads. The profile shows 600,000 to 700,000 distinct CDR3 sequences, more than 40% of them singletons. V lost 6 bases to trimming and J lost 8 bases, with 19 bases between them. CDR3 length: 15 residues.

The clonotype comes from an adult man with Graves' ophthalmopathy. V is TRBV12-3 or TRBV12-4 and J is TRBJ1-4, with D possibly TRBD1 on 5 matching bases. Sequencing used peripheral blood. Written as DNA, the CDR3 is TGTGCCAGCAGCCCCGTGGGGCGACCTTCCGAAAAACTGTTTTTT. Translating it yields CASSPVGRPSEKLFF.